The next 22 T cell receptor beta chains were all read from a single sample in a study of PD-1 blockade in classical Hodgkin lymphoma. Every one of the patients relapsed after autologous stem cell transplantation (brentuximab vedotin exposure was variable). Data came from immunoSEQ multiplex PCR; TCRdb stores just in-frame clones and leaves some out. Seen here are under 95,000 clones, 80% to 95% observed once, and the top ten hold over 2.5%. Sequencing used peripheral blood mononuclear cells (PBMCs), obtained before the second cycle of nivolumab. The receptors were sampled from a human donor with classical Hodgkin lymphoma.

The rearrangement uses TRBV2 and TRBJ2-1; D is possibly TRBD1 (5 bases). Trimming cost V 6 bases and J 12 bases, with 24 bases left between them. The germline V gene encodes CDR1 SNHLY and CDR2 FYNNEI. The CDR3 has 15 amino acids. The CDR3 reads CASRAGSPLSSRQFF. CDR3 in DNA: TGTGCCAGCAGGGCAGGGTCTCCCCTCTCATCAAGGCAGTTCTTC.

The V call is TRBV5-1, the J call TRBJ2-3; TRBD2 agrees at 12 bases. CDR1 is SGHRS, CDR2 YFSETQ, per germline. The V segment lost 0 bases and the J segment 5 bases; nucleotides outside the gene matches: 4. CDR3 length equals 16 residues. Here the CDR3 DNA reads TGCGCCAGCAGCTTGGTCCTAGCGGGAGGGATAGATACGCAGTATTTT. Amino acids: CASSLVLAGGIDTQYF.

This chain uses TRBV19 with TRBJ2-5; TRBD1 aligns across 8 bases. The J segment lost 4 bases and the V segment lost 3 bases, leaving 10 bases of the junction unmatched. The length of the CDR3 is 16 residues. Germline V gene sequence: CDR1 LNHDA, CDR2 SQIVND (reference sequence). CDR3 sequence reads: CASSIIGQGGGETQYF. The CDR3 DNA is TGTGCCAGTAGTATTATAGGACAGGGTGGCGGAGAGACCCAGTACTTC. The full variable domain, in which reference TRBV19 and TRBJ2-5 provide the parts outside the CDR3, is DGGITQSPKYLFRKEGQNVTLSCEQNLNHDAMYWYRQDPGQGLRLIYYSQIVNDFQKGDIAEGYSVSREKKESFPLTVTSAQKNPTAFYLCASSIIGQGGGETQYFGPGTRLLVL.

The chain recombines TRBV2 with TRBJ2-7, with unresolved D. The CDR3 runs to 13 residues. Germline loops: CDR1 SNHLY, CDR2 FYNNEI. The V end was cut by 9 bases, the J end by 3 bases, with 15 bases between. The CDR3 nucleotides read TGTGCCAGTTGTTACCTGGGGAACTACGAGCAGTACTTC. As protein: CASCYLGNYEQYF.

This clone was detected a few times. The chain employs TRBV29-1 and TRBJ1-1; D may be TRBD1 (5 bases). The germline V gene has CDR1 SQVTM and CDR2 ANQGSEA. V gave up 5 bases and J gave up 1 base, with 17 bases separating them. The CDR3 is made up of 15 amino acids. CDR3 residues: CSVLPNGGWNTEAFF. The CDR3 region has the DNA TGCAGCGTTTTACCCAACGGGGGGTGGAACACTGAAGCTTTCTTT.

This clone showed up just once. V is TRBV27 and J is TRBJ1-1; possible D gene TRBD1, 5 bases. CDR3 length: 13 amino acids. Germline V gene lookup returns CDR1 MNHEY and CDR2 SMNVEV (reference sequence). V was pared by 4 bases and J by 4 bases, with 10 bases between. As DNA, the CDR3 is TGTGCCAGCAGTTGGGGACGGAGCACTGAAGCTTTCTTT. Translating it yields CASSWGRSTEAFF.

Only one count was recorded for this clone. The chain combines TRBV10-3 with TRBJ2-1; 10 bases agree with TRBD2. This CDR3 comprises 15 residues. Germline V gives CDR1 ENHRY, CDR2 SYGVKD. Trimming took 4 bases from V and 9 from J; bases not matched to a gene: 9. The CDR3 DNA is TGTGCCATCAGTGCGAGCGGGAGGGCCTTTAGTGAGCAGTTCTTC. It specifies CAISASGRAFSEQFF.

CDR3 nucleotide sequence: TGCGCCAGCAGGCCTGGGGGGACAGATACGCAGTATTTT. Translation: CASRPGGTDTQYF. V and J are TRBV5-1 and TRBJ2-3; tentatively, D is TRBD2 (6 bases). V was shortened by 5 bases and J by 3 bases, with 10 bases between the two germline ends. CDR3 size: 13 residues. Germline V gene data show CDR1 as SGHRS and CDR2 as YFSETQ.

J is TRBJ2-1 and V is TRBV11-3; TRBD1 matches 10 bases. The CDR3 is 15 residues long. The J segment lost 7 bases and the V segment lost 4 bases, leaving 7 bases of the junction unmatched. Per the germline V gene, CDR1 is SGHNT and CDR2 is YENEEA. The DNA for the CDR3 is TGTGCCAGCAGCTCTGGACAGGGGGTGAGAAATGAGCAGTTCTTC. Amino acid sequence: CASSSGQGVRNEQFF.

The chain is built from TRBV7-2 and TRBJ1-2, with TRBD1 matching over 7 bases. Trimming took 5 bases from V and 5 from J; bases not matched to a gene: 8. The germline V gene encodes CDR1 SGHTA and CDR2 FQGNSA. The CDR3 runs 14 residues. CDR3 coding DNA: TGTGCCAGCAGCCGGACAGGTCTCGGATATGGCTACACCTTC. This codes for CASSRTGLGYGYTF.

The rearrangement uses TRBV11-2 and TRBJ1-5; D ambiguous. Trimming left V 1 base short and J 4 bases short, with 5 bases between. Germline-derived CDR1 and CDR2 are SGHAT and FQNNGV. This CDR3 spans 13 amino acids. The CDR3 loop reads CASSLGVNQPQHF. The CDR3 nucleotides are TGTGCCAGCAGCTTAGGGGTTAATCAGCCCCAGCATTTT.

This clone occurred once. The J gene is TRBJ2-7, the V gene TRBV7-2, with D tentatively TRBD2 (6 bases). Germline loops: CDR1 SGHTA, CDR2 FQGNSA. Trimming pared 1 base from V and 2 bases from J, leaving 21 bases between. This CDR3 is built from 18 residues. The CDR3 region is CASSLGQGWASSAYEQYF. CDR3 DNA sequence: TGTGCCAGCAGCTTAGGTCAAGGTTGGGCGTCTAGCGCCTACGAGCAGTACTTC.

The genes are TRBV28 and TRBJ2-7; TRBD2 matches 8 bases. V trimming: 7 bases; J trimming: 4 bases; junction bases outside the gene matches: 9. The CDR3 is 14 residues long. Germline lookup yields CDR1 MDHEN and CDR2 SYDVKM. The CDR3 is CASIPGGALYEQYF. CDR3 nucleotides: TGTGCCAGCATACCGGGAGGGGCCCTATACGAGCAGTACTTC. The variable domain in full, completed from reference TRBV28 and TRBJ2-7, reads DVKVTQSSRYLVKRTGEKVFLECVQDMDHENMFWYRQDPGLGLRLIYFSYDVKMKEKGDIPEGYSVSREKKERFSLILESASTNQTSMYLCASIPGGALYEQYFGPGTRLTVT.

The chain joins TRBV7-6 to TRBJ2-1; TRBD2 agrees at 11 bases. Looked up from germline, CDR1 is SGHVS and CDR2 is FNYEAQ. CDR3 size: 18 residues. After removal of 5 bases from V and 4 bases from J, the junction contained 13 bases not matched to a gene. CDR3 residues: CASSAGPKGLAGYNEQFF. CDR3 nucleotides: TGTGCCAGCAGCGCTGGTCCTAAAGGACTAGCGGGTTACAATGAGCAGTTCTTC.

This clone has more than one count but fewer than ten. The chain links TRBV19 to TRBJ2-7; 10 nucleotides match TRBD1. CDR1 and CDR2 (germline): LNHDA, SQIVND (reference sequence). Trimming removed 3 bases from V and 2 bases from J; junction bases left unmatched: 1. CDR3 length: 14 residues. CDR3 DNA sequence: TGTGCCAGTAGTATCGGGACAGGGGCCTACGAGCAGTACTTC. Translation gives CASSIGTGAYEQYF.

The chain joins TRBV21-1 to TRBJ1-5; the table's D call TRBD1 went unverified against the DNA. TRBV21-1 is classified as a pseudogene. This CDR3 is built from 17 residues. The CDR3 DNA is TGTGCCAGCAGCAGTCGATGGGACAGGGCTAGCAATCAGCCCCAGCATTTT. Its protein is CASSSRWDRASNQPQHF.

The chain links TRBV6-4 to TRBJ2-2; D not certain. V was cut by 3 bases and J by 5 bases, with 13 bases left in between. The CDR3 contains 15 residues. Germline CDR1 MRHNA, CDR2 SNTAGT. CDR3 sequence: CASSESSLSTGELFF. CDR3 sequence (DNA): TGTGCCAGCAGTGAAAGTAGTCTTTCTACCGGGGAGCTGTTTTTT.

J is TRBJ2-5 and V is TRBV5-1; weak D call: TRBD1 (7 bases). V lost 0 bases to trimming and J lost 11 bases, with 17 bases between them. CDR1 and CDR2 from the germline V gene are SGHRS and YFSETQ. The CDR3 covers 14 residues. The CDR3 DNA is TGCGCCAGCAGCTTGGGACAGGGTTCAGGGAGGCAGTACTTC. It encodes CASSLGQGSGRQYF.

The chain joins TRBV5-4 to TRBJ2-4; no definite D call. The CDR3 is 12 amino acids. The germline V gene has CDR1 SGHNT and CDR2 YYREEE (reference sequence). V dropped 0 bases and J dropped 3 bases, with 1 base sitting between them. For the CDR3, the DNA is TGTGCCAGCAGCTTGGACAAAAACATTCAGTACTTC. This encodes CASSLDKNIQYF. Looking up the rest from reference TRBV5-4 and TRBJ2-4 gives the full variable domain: ETGVTQSPTHLIKTRGQQVTLRCSSQSGHNTVSWYQQALGQGPQFIFQYYREEENGRGNFPPRFSGLQFPNYSSELNVNALELDDSALYLCASSLDKNIQYFGAGTRLSVL.

V gene TRBV9 combines with J gene TRBJ2-2; D is uncertain. The CDR3 runs to 15 residues. Germline V gene data show CDR1 as SGDLS and CDR2 as YYNGEE. The V end was cut by 3 bases, the J end by 4 bases, with 13 bases between. CDR3 coding DNA: TGTGCCAGCAGCGGACCAGCTATGATCACCGGGGAGCTGTTTTTT. This gives the protein CASSGPAMITGELFF.

The genes are TRBV9 and TRBJ2-7; D uncertain. The CDR3 consists of 13 residues. CDR1 is SGDLS and CDR2 is YYNGEE in the germline V gene. Between the trimmed V and J ends, which lost 0 bases and 2 bases, there was a span of 6 bases. The DNA of the CDR3 is TGTGCCAGCAGCGTAGCCCTCCCCTACGAGCAGTACTTC. It specifies CASSVALPYEQYF.

The sample holds a few counts of this clone. The V gene is TRBV30, the J gene TRBJ2-3; 13 bases map to TRBD2. This CDR3 comprises 16 residues. Trimming took 2 bases from V and 0 from J; bases not matched to a gene: 2. Germline V gene lookup returns CDR1 GTSNPN and CDR2 SVGIG (reference sequence). CDR3 region: CAWSTGLAGSTDTQYF. The CDR3 DNA reads TGTGCCTGGAGTACGGGACTAGCGGGGAGCACAGATACGCAGTATTTT. Drawing the rest from reference TRBV30 and TRBJ2-3, the complete variable domain is SQTIHQWPATLVQPVGSPLSLECTVEGTSNPNLYWYRQAAGRGLQLLFYSVGIGQISSEVPQNLSASRPQDRQFILSSKKLLLSDSGFYLCAWSTGLAGSTDTQYFGPGTRLTVL.